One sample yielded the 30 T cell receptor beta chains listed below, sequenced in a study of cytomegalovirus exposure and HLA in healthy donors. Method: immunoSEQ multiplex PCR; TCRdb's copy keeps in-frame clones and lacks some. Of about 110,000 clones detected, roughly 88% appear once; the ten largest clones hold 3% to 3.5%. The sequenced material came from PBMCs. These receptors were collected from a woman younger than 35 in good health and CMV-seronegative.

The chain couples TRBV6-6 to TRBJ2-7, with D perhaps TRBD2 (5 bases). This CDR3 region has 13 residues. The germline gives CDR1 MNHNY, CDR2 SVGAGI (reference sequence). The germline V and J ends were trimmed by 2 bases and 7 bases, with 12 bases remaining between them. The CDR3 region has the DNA TGTGCCAGCAGTTACGTCGGGGTAGGAGAGCAGTACTTC. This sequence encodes CASSYVGVGEQYF.

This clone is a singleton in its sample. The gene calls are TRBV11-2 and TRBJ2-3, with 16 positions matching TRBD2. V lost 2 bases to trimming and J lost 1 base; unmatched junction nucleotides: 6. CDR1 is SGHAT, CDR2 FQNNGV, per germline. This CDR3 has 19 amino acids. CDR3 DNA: TGTGCCAGCAGCTTAATCCAGGGGACTAGCGGGGGGGGCACAGATACGCAGTATTTT. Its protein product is CASSLIQGTSGGGTDTQYF. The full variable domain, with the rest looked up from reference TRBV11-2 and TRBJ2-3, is EAGVAQSPRYKIIEKRQSVAFWCNPISGHATLYWYQQILGQGPKLLIQFQNNGVVDDSQLPKDRFSAERLKGVDSTLKIQPAKLEDSAVYLCASSLIQGTSGGGTDTQYFGPGTRLTVL.

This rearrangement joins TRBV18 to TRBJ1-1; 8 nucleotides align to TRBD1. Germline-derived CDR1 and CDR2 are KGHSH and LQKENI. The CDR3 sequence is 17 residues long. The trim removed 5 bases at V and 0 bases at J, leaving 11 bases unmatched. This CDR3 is CASSGFGTGVLNTEAFF. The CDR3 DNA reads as TGTGCCAGCTCAGGGTTCGGGACAGGAGTATTGAACACTGAAGCTTTCTTT.

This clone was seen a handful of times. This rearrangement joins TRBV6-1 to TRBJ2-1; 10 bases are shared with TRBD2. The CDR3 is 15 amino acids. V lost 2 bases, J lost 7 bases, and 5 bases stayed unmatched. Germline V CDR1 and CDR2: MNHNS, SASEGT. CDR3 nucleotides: TGTGCCAGCAGTGAACTAGCGGGGGCTGGGAATGAGCAGTTCTTC. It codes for CASSELAGAGNEQFF.

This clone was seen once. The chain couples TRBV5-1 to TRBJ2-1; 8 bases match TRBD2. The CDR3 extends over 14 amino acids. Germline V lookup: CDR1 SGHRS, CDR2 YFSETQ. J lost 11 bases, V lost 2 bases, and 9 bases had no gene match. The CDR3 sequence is CASSLTAGGSQQFF. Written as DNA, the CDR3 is TGCGCCAGCAGCTTAACTGCGGGGGGTTCTCAGCAGTTCTTC.

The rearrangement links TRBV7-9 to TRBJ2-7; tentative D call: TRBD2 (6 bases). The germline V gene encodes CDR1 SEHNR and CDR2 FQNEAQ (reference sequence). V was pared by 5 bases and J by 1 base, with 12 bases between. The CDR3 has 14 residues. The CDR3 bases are TGTGCCAGCAGCACACGGGACTCTTCCTACGAGCAGTACTTC. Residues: CASSTRDSSYEQYF.

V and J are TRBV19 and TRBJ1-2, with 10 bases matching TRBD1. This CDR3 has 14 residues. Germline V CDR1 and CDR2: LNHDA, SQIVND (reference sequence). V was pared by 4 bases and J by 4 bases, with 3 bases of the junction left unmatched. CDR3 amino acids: CASSRDRGLYGYTF. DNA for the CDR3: TGTGCCAGTAGTAGAGACAGGGGGCTCTATGGCTACACCTTC.

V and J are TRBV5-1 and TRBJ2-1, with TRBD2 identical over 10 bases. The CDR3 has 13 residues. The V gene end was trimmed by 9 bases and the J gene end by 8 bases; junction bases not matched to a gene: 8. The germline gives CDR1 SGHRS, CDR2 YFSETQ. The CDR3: CATSAGGGYEQFF. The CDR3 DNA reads TGCGCCACCTCAGCGGGGGGGGGCTATGAGCAGTTCTTC.

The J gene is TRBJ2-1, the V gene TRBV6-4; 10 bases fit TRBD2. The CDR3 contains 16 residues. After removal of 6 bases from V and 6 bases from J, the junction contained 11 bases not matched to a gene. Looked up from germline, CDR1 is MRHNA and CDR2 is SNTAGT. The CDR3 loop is CASSAEAGGPSNEQFF. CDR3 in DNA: TGTGCCAGCAGCGCAGAAGCGGGGGGGCCGTCCAATGAGCAGTTCTTC.

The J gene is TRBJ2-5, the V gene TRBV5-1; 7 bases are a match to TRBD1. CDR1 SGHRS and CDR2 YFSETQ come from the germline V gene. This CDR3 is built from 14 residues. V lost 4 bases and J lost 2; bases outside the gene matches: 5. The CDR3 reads CASSPQGYQETQYF. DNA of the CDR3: TGCGCCAGCAGCCCACAGGGGTATCAAGAGACCCAGTACTTC.

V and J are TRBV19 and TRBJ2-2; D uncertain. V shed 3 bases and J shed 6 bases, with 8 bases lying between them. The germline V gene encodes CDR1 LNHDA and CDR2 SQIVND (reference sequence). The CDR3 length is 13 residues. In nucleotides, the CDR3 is TGTGCCAGTAGTATCGAGTTTGCCGGGGAGCTGTTTTTT. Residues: CASSIEFAGELFF.

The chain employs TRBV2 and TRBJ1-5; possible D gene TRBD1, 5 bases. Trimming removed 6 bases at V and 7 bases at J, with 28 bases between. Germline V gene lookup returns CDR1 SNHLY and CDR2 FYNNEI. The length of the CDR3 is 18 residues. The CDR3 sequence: CASREGNGGVPTRQPQHF. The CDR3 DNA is TGTGCCAGCAGGGAGGGGAATGGGGGGGTTCCGACCCGCCAGCCCCAGCATTTT.

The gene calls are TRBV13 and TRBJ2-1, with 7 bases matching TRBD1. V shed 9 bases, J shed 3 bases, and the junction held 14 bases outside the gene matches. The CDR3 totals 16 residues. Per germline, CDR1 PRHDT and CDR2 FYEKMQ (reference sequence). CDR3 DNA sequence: TGTGCCAGTGTTCGGTGGGACAGAAAAAGCTACAATGAGCAGTTCTTC. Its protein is CASVRWDRKSYNEQFF.

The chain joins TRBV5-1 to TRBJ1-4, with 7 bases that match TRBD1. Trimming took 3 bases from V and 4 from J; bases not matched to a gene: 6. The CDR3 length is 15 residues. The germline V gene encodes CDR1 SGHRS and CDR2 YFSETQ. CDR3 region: CASSWYDRDNEKLFF. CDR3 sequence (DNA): TGCGCCAGCAGCTGGTATGACAGGGATAATGAAAAACTGTTTTTT.

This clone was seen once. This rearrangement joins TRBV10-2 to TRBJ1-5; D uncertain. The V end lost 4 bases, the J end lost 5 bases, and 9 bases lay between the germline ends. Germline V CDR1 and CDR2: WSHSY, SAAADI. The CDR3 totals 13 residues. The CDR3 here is CASSGRVDQPQHF. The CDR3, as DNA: TGCGCCAGCAGTGGACGGGTTGATCAGCCCCAGCATTTT.

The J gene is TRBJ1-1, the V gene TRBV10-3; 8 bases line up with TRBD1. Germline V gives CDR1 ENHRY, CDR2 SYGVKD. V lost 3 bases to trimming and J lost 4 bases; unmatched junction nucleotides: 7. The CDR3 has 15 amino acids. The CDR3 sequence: CAISESQGEGTEAFF. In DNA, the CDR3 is TGTGCCATCAGTGAATCACAGGGGGAGGGCACTGAAGCTTTCTTT.

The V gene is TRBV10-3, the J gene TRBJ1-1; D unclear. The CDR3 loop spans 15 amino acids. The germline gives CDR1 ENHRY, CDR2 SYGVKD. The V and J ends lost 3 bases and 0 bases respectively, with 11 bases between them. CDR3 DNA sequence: TGTGCCATCAGTGATATATTAAAGCTGAACACTGAAGCTTTCTTT. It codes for CAISDILKLNTEAFF.

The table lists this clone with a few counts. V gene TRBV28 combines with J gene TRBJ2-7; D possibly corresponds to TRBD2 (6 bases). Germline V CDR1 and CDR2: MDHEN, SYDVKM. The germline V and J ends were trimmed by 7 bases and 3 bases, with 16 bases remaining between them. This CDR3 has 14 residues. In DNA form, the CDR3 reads TGTGCCAGCACCTCAGGAGGGGAAGACTACGAGCAGTACTTC. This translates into CASTSGGEDYEQYF.

The chain's CDR3 is CASSRQGVFNTGELFF. The DNA of the CDR3 is TGTGCCAGCAGCCGACAGGGCGTATTTAACACCGGGGAGCTGTTTTTT. This rearrangement joins TRBV7-3 to TRBJ2-2; 7 bases match TRBD1. This CDR3 is 16 amino acids long. The germline CDR1 and CDR2 sequences are SGHTA and FQGTGA. J gave up 2 bases and V 5 bases, and 8 bases lay outside the gene matches.

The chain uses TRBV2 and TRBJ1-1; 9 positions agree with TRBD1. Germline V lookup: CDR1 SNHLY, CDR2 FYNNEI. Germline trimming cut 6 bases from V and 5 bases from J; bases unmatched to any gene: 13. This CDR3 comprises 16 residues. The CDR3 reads CASRVYTGQGGTEAFF. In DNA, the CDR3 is TGTGCCAGCAGAGTCTATACGGGACAGGGAGGGACTGAAGCTTTCTTT.

CDR3 sequence (DNA): TGTGCCAGCAGCGTAGATGCAGGCGAGTATTCACCCCTCCACTTT. It encodes CASSVDAGEYSPLHF. The J gene is TRBJ1-6, the V gene TRBV9; D is ambiguous. Germline assignment: CDR1 SGDLS and CDR2 YYNGEE. V was pared by 0 bases and J by 8 bases, with 12 bases between. This CDR3 has 15 residues.

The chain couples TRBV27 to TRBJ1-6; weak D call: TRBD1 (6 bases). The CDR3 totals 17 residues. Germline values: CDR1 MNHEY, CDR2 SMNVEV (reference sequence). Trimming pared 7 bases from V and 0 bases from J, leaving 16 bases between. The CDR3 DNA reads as TGTGCCAGCACCCGGGGGGCGCCTAGCTCCTATAATTCACCCCTCCACTTT. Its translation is CASTRGAPSSYNSPLHF.

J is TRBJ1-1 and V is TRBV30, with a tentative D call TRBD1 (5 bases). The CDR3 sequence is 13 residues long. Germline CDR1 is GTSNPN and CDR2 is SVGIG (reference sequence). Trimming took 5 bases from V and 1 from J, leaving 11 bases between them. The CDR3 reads CAWGGVGNTEAFF. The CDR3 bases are TGTGCCTGGGGAGGGGTCGGGAACACTGAAGCTTTCTTT.

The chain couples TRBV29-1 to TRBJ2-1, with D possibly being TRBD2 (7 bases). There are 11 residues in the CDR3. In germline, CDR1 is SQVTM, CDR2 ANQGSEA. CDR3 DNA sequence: TGCAGTGTCTGGGGGGGCAGTGAGCAGTTCTTC. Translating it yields CSVWGGSEQFF.

CDR3: CASSDGLAGGNEQFF. The CDR3 region has the DNA TGTGCCAGCAGTGACGGACTAGCGGGGGGGAATGAGCAGTTCTTC. The chain employs TRBV6-4 and TRBJ2-1; 15 positions match TRBD2. The ends lost 2 bases at V and 7 bases at J; junction bases unmatched: 0. Germline V gene data show CDR1 as MRHNA and CDR2 as SNTAGT. The CDR3 length is 15 residues.

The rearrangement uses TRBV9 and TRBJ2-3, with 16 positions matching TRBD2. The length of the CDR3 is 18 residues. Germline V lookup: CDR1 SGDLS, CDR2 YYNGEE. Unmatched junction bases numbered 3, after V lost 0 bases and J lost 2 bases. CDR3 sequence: CASSVEGTSGGVTDTQYF. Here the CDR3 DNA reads TGTGCCAGCAGCGTAGAAGGGACTAGCGGGGGGGTCACAGATACGCAGTATTTT.

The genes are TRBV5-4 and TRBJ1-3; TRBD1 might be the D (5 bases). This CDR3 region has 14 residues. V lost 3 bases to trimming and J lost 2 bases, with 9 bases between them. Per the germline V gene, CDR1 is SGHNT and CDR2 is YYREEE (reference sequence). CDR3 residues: CASSSGDPGNTIYF. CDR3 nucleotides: TGTGCCAGCAGCTCGGGGGACCCTGGAAACACCATATATTTT.

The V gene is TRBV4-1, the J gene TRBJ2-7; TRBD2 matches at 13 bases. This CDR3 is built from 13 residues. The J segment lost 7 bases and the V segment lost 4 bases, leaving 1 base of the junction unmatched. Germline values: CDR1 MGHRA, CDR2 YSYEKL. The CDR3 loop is CASSRTSGGEQYF. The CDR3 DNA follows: TGCGCCAGCAGCCGGACTAGCGGGGGAGAGCAGTACTTC.

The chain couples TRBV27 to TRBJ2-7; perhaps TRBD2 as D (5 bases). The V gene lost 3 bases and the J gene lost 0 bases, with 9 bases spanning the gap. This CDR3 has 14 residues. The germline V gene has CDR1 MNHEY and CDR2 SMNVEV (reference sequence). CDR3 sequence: CASSFRGNSYEQYF. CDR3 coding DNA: TGTGCCAGCAGTTTCCGGGGTAACTCCTACGAGCAGTACTTC.

Here the CDR3 DNA reads TGTGCCAGTAGCTACGGACAGGCTAGCACAGATACGCAGTATTTT. It translates to CASSYGQASTDTQYF. This sequence joins TRBV19 and TRBJ2-3; 7 bases are a match to TRBD1. V dropped 6 bases and J dropped 0; count of bases not matched to a gene: 6. The CDR3 has 15 residues. Per germline, CDR1 LNHDA and CDR2 SQIVND (reference sequence).